These 8 T cell receptor beta chains were sequenced from one sample in a study of radiotherapy plus CTLA-4 blockade in lung cancer. Repertoires were generated with immunoSEQ multiplex PCR, while TCRdb's copy carries only in-frame clones and drops some. The table includes tens of thousands of clones, 72% detected once. The sequencing here drew on peripheral blood, taken from a patient treated with radiotherapy plus ipilimumab. The source is a human donor with non-small cell lung cancer whose response to radiotherapy plus ipilimumab could not be evaluated.

This clone was detected only a few times. J is TRBJ1-3 and V is TRBV9; 8 nucleotides match TRBD1. The CDR3 extends over 13 amino acids. The germline V gene has CDR1 SGDLS and CDR2 YYNGEE. V gave up 5 bases and J gave up 8 bases; unmatched junction bases: 6. As DNA, the CDR3 is TGTGCCAGCAGTCGACAGGGGAGAGACACCATATATTTT. Translated: CASSRQGRDTIYF.

This chain uses TRBV19 with TRBJ1-2; 9 nucleotides line up with TRBD1. Looked up from germline, CDR1 is LNHDA and CDR2 is SQIVND (reference sequence). The V segment lost 6 bases and the J segment 3 bases; nucleotides outside the gene matches: 8. The length of the CDR3 is 15 residues. DNA of the CDR3: TGTGCCAGTAGCAACCAGGGACAGGGTGACTATGGCTACACCTTC. Translation gives CASSNQGQGDYGYTF.

The chain is built from TRBV5-1 and TRBJ2-7, with D tentatively TRBD1 (5 bases). Germline loops: CDR1 SGHRS, CDR2 YFSETQ. The CDR3 totals 14 residues. V lost 1 base to trimming and J lost 5 bases, with 13 bases between them. Here the CDR3 DNA reads TGCGCCAGCAGCTTGCCCCAGGGTAGGAACGAGCAGTACTTC. The encoded protein is CASSLPQGRNEQYF.

This chain joins TRBV4-1 and TRBJ2-2, with 8 bases matching TRBD1. The CDR3 length is 16 residues. With V trimmed by 3 bases and J by 1 base, 4 bases remained unmatched. CDR1 is MGHRA and CDR2 is YSYEKL in the germline V gene. The CDR3 sequence is CASSHRQGRNTGELFF. The CDR3 nucleotides are TGCGCCAGCAGCCATAGACAGGGGAGGAACACCGGGGAGCTGTTTTTT.

The chain is built from TRBV9 and TRBJ2-1; 7 nucleotides align to TRBD2. Germline values: CDR1 SGDLS, CDR2 YYNGEE. The J segment lost 4 bases and the V segment lost 6 bases, leaving 16 bases of the junction unmatched. The CDR3 is 17 amino acids. The CDR3 spells CASIDLSSGSTYNEQFF. CDR3 nucleotide sequence: TGTGCCAGCATCGATCTTTCTAGCGGCTCGACTTACAATGAGCAGTTCTTC.

This rearrangement joins TRBV28 to TRBJ1-1; no reliable D call. Germline CDR1 and CDR2: MDHEN and SYDVKM. The CDR3 contains 13 residues. The V end lost 2 bases, the J end lost 11 bases, and 15 bases lay between the germline ends. The CDR3 sequence: CASSLESRRRAFF. CDR3 sequence (DNA): TGTGCCAGCAGTTTAGAGTCAAGGAGGAGGGCTTTCTTT. Drawing the rest from reference TRBV28 and TRBJ1-1, the complete variable domain is DVKVTQSSRYLVKRTGEKVFLECVQDMDHENMFWYRQDPGLGLRLIYFSYDVKMKEKGDIPEGYSVSREKKERFSLILESASTNQTSMYLCASSLESRRRAFFGQGTRLTVV.

This sequence joins TRBV5-5 and TRBJ1-2; TRBD1 might be the D (5 bases). The ends were cut back, 4 bases at V and 4 bases at J, with 17 bases in the middle. CDR1 is SGHKS, CDR2 YYEKEE, per germline (reference sequence). This CDR3 is built from 15 residues. The DNA of the CDR3 is TGTGCCAGCAGCCATCACGAGACAGAACGCTATGGCTACACCTTC. Protein product: CASSHHETERYGYTF. Drawing the rest from reference TRBV5-5 and TRBJ1-2, the complete variable domain is DAGVTQSPTHLIKTRGQQVTLRCSPISGHKSVSWYQQVLGQGPQFIFQYYEKEERGRGNFPDRFSARQFPNYSSELNVNALLLGDSALYLCASSHHETERYGYTFGSGTRLTVV.

The CDR3 is CASSVLQGGSTEAFF. In nucleotides, the CDR3 is TGCGCCAGCAGCGTCCTACAGGGGGGGAGCACTGAAGCTTTCTTT. This sequence joins TRBV5-1 and TRBJ1-1; the match to TRBD1 covers 8 bases. Germline CDR1 is SGHRS and CDR2 is YFSETQ. V shed 4 bases and J 4 bases; nucleotides not matched to a gene: 9. The CDR3 runs to 15 residues.